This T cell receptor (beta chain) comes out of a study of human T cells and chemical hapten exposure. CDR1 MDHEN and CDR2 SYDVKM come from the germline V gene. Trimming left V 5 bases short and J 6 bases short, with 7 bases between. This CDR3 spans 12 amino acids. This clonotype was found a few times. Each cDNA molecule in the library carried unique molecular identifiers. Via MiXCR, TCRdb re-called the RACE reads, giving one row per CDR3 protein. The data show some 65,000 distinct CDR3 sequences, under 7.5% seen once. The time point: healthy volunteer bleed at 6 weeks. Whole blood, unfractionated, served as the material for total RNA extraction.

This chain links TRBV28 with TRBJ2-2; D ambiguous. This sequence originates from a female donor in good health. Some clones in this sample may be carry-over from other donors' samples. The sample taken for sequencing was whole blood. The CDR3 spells CASSQLAGELFF. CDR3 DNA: TGTGCCAGCAGTCAATTGGCCGGGGAGCTGTTTTTT.